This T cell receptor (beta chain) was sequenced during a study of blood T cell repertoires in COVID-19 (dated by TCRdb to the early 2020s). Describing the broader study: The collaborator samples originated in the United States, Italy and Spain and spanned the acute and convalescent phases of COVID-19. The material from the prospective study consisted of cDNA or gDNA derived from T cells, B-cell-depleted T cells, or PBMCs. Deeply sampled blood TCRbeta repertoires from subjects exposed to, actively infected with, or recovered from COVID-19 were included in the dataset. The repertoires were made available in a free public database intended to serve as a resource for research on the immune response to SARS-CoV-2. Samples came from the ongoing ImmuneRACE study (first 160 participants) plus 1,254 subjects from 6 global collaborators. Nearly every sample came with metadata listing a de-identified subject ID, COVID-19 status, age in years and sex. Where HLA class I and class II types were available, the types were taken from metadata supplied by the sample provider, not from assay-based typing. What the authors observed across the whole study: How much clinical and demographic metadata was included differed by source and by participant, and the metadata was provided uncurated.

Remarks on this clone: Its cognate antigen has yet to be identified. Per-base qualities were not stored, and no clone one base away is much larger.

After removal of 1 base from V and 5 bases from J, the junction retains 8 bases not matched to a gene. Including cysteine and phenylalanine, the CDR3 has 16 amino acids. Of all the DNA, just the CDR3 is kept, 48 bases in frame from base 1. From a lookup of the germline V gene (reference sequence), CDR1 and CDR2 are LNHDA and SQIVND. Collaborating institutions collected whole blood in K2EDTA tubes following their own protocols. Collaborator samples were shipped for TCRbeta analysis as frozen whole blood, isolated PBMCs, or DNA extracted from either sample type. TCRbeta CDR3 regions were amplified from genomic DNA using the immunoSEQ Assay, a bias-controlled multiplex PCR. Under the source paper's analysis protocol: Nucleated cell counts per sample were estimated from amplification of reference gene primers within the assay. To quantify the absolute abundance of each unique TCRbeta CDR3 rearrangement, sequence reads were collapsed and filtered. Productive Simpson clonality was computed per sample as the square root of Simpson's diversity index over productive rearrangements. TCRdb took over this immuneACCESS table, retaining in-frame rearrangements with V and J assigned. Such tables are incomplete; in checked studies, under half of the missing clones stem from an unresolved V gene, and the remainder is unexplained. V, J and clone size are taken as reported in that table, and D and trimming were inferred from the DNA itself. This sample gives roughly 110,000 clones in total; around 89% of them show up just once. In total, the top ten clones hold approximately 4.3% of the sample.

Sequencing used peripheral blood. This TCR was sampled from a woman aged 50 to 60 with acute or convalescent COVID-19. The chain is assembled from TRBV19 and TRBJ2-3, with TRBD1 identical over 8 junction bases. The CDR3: CASSIALTGVGDTQYF. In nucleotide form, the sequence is TGTGCCAGTAGTATAGCCTTGACAGGGGTGGGAGATACGCAGTATTTT.